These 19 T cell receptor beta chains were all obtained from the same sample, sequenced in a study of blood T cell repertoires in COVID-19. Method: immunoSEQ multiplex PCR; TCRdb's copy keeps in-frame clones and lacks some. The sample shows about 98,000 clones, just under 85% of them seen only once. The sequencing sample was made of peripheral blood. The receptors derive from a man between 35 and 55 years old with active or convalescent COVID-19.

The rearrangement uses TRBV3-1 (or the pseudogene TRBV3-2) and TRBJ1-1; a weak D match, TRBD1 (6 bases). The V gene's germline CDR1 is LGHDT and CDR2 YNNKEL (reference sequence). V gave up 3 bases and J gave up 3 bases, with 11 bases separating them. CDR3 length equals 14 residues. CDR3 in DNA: TGTGCCAGCAGCCAGACAGGAATGTACACTGAAGCTTTCTTT. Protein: CASSQTGMYTEAFF.

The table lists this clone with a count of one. The CDR3 DNA reads TGTGCCAGCAGCTGGGACTTCAATAGCAATCAGCCCCAGCATTTT. Encoded protein: CASSWDFNSNQPQHF. The chain employs TRBV7-2 and TRBJ1-5; D possibly corresponds to TRBD1 (5 bases). Trimming cost V 4 bases and J 0 bases, with 10 bases left between them. This CDR3 has 15 residues. Germline V CDR1 and CDR2: SGHTA, FQGNSA.

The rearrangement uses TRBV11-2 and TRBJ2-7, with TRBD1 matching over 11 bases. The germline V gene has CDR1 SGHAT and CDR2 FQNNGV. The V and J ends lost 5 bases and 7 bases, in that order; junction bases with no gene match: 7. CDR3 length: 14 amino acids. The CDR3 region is CASSRGQGAEEQYF. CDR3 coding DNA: TGTGCCAGCAGCCGAGGACAGGGGGCGGAGGAGCAGTACTTC. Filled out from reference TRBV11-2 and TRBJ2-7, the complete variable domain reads EAGVAQSPRYKIIEKRQSVAFWCNPISGHATLYWYQQILGQGPKLLIQFQNNGVVDDSQLPKDRFSAERLKGVDSTLKIQPAKLEDSAVYLCASSRGQGAEEQYFGPGTRLTVT.

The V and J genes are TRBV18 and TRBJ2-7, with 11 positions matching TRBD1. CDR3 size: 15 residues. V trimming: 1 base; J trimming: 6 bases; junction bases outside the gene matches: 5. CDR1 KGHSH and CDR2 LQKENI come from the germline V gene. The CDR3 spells CASSPLRDRGVEQYF. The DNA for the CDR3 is TGTGCCAGCTCACCACTCCGGGACAGGGGGGTCGAGCAGTACTTC.

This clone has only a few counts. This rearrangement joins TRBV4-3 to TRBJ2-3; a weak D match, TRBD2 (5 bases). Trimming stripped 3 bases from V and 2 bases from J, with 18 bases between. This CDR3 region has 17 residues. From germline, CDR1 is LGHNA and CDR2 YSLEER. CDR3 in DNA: TGCGCCAGCAGCCAGGAAGGGCCTAGCAAACCCACAGATACGCAGTATTTT. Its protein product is CASSQEGPSKPTDTQYF.

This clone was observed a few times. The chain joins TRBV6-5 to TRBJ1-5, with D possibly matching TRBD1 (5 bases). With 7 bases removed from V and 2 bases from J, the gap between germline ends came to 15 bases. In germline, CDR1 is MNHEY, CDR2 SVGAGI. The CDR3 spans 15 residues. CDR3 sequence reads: CASNPGGLGNQPQHF. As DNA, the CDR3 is TGTGCCAGCAACCCCGGGGGGTTGGGCAATCAGCCCCAGCATTTT.

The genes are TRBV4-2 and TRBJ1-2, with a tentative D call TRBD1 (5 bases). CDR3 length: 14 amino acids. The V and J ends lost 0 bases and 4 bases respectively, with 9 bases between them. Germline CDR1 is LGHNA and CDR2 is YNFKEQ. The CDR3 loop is CASSQDPGPYGYTF. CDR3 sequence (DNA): TGTGCCAGCAGCCAAGATCCAGGGCCCTATGGCTACACCTTC.

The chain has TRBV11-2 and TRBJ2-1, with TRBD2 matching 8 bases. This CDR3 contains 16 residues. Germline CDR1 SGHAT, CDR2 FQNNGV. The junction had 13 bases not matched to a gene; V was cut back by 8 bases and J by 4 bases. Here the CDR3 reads CASRSVRGGRYNEQFF. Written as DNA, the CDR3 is TGTGCCAGCCGCAGCGTCCGGGGGGGCCGTTACAATGAGCAGTTCTTC.

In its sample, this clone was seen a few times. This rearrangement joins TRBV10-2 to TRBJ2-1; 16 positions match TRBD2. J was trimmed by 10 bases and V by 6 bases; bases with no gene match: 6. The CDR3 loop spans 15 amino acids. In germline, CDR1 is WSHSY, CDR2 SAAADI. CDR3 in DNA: TGCGCCAGCAGGGGACTAGCGGGGGGGCCAGGGGAGCAGTTCTTC. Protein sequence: CASRGLAGGPGEQFF.

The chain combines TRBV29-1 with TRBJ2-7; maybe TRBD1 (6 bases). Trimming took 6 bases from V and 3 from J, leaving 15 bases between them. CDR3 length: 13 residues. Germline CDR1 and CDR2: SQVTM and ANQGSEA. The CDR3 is CSVDSGTLYEQYF. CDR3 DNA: TGCAGCGTGGACTCCGGGACACTCTACGAGCAGTACTTC.

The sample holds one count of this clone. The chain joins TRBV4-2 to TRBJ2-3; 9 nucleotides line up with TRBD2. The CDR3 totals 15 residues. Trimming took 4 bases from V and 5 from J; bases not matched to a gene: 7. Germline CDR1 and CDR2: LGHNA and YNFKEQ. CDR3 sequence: CASSPSGGREDTQYF. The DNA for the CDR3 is TGTGCCAGCAGCCCGAGCGGGGGGCGTGAAGATACGCAGTATTTT.

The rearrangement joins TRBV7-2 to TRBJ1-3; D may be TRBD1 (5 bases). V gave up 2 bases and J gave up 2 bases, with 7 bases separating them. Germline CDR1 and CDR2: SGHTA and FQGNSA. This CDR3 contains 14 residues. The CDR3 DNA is TGTGCCAGCAGCTTATCAGGGACTGGAAACACCATATATTTT. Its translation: CASSLSGTGNTIYF. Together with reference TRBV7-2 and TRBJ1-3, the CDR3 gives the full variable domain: GAGVSQSPSNKVTEKGKDVELRCDPISGHTALYWYRQSLGQGLEFLIYFQGNSAPDKSGLPSDRFSAERTGGSVSTLTIQRTQQEDSAVYLCASSLSGTGNTIYFGEGSWLTVV.

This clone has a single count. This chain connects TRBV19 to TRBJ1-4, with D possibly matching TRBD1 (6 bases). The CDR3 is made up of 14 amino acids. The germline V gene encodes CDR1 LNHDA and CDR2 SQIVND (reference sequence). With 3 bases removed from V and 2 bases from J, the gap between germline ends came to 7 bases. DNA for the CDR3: TGTGCCAGTAGTATTACAGGGACTAATGAAAAACTGTTTTTT. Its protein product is CASSITGTNEKLFF.

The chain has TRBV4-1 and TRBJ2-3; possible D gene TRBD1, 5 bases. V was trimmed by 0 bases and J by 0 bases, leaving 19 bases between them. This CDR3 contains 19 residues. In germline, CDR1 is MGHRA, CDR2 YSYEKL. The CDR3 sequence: CASSQDLRGTPTSTDTQYF. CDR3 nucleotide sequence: TGCGCCAGCAGCCAAGATCTAAGGGGCACGCCAACTAGCACAGATACGCAGTATTTT.

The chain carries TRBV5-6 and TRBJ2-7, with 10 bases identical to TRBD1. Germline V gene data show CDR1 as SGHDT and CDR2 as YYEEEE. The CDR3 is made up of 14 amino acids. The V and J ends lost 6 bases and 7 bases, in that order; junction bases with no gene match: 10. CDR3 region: CASTSGQGIGEQYF. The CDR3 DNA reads TGTGCCAGCACCTCGGGACAGGGGATAGGGGAGCAGTACTTC.

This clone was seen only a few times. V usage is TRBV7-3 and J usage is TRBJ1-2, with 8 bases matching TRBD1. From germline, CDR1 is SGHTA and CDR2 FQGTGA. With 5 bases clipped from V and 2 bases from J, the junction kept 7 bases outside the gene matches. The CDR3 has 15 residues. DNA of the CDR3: TGTGCCAGCAGCCTCGATCGGACAGGGAACTATGGCTACACCTTC. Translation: CASSLDRTGNYGYTF.

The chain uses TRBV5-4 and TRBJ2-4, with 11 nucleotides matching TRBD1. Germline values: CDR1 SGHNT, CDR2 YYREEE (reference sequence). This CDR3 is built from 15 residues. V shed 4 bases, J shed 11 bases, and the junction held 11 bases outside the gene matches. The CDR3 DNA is TGTGCCAGCAGCCCTGGGACAGGGGGGCCCTTCGTTCAGTACTTC. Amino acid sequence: CASSPGTGGPFVQYF.

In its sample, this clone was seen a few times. CDR3 coding DNA: TGTGCCAGCAGTGCTACAGATTTACCCTCCTACAATGAGCAGTTCTTC. Translating it yields CASSATDLPSYNEQFF. The V gene is TRBV27, the J gene TRBJ2-1; D gene ambiguous. The CDR3 runs to 16 residues. Germline V CDR1 and CDR2: MNHEY, SMNVEV (reference sequence). V was trimmed by 5 bases and J by 0 bases, leaving 14 bases between them.

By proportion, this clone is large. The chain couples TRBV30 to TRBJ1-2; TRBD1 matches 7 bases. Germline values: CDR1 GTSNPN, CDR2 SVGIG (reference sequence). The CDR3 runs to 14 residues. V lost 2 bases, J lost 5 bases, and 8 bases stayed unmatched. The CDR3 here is CAWSPTGNVYGYTF. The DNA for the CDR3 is TGTGCCTGGAGTCCGACAGGGAACGTTTATGGCTACACCTTC.